The present T cell receptor (beta chain) was sequenced within a study of T cell responses to AZD1222 COVID-19 vaccine. Broader study findings: Spike-specific TCR breadth and depth grew following two AZD1222 doses. Donors were mostly white British, more females; clonal diversity possibly underestimated.

As for this clone: The antigen remains unidentified.

V shed 3 bases and J 6 bases; nucleotides not matched to a gene: 7. CDR3 size: 14 residues. Per germline, CDR1 SGHVS and CDR2 FQNEAQ. The protocol was immunoSEQ multiplex PCR, while the TCRdb copy is restricted to in-frame clones and leaves out a portion. The table shows roughly 120,000 clones, with 85% to 90% occurring only once. The gene calls are TRBV7-8 and TRBJ2-7; TRBD1 aligns across 8 bases. The sample consisted of peripheral blood, taken 28 days after the second AZD1222 dose. The receptor's source is an adult who received the AZD1222 COVID-19 vaccine. The CDR3 loop is CASSFRQGYGEQYF. The CDR3 DNA reads as TGTGCCAGCAGCTTCCGACAGGGGTATGGCGAGCAGTACTTC.